Below, 24 T cell receptor beta chains from the same sample are listed, as sequenced in a study of T cells in Graves' hyperthyroidism and ophthalmopathy. TCR beta CDR3 regions were amplified from RNA transcripts. The TCR CDR3 first-round RT-PCR relied on the HTBI primer set. TCRdb processed the multiplex PCR reads anew with MiXCR; each CDR3 protein has one entry. Of roughly 740,000 distinct CDR3 sequences in the sample, roughly 17% were seen once. Sequenced material: blood. The receptors originated from a man younger than 35 with Graves' hyperthyroidism.

This clonotype turned up a few times. The genes are TRBV12-3 or TRBV12-4 and TRBJ2-2, with 8 bases that match TRBD1. This CDR3 spans 14 amino acids. Trimming at V came to 3 bases and at J to 10 bases, leaving 7 bases not matched to a gene. The CDR3 loop reads CASSFGQGKEELFF. The CDR3 DNA is TGTGCCAGCAGTTTTGGACAGGGAAAGGAGGAGCTGTTTTTT.

This clonotype was detected many times. This chain connects TRBV7-9 to TRBJ2-3, with D maybe TRBD1 (5 bases). CDR3 length: 18 amino acids. Germline V lookup: CDR1 SEHNR, CDR2 FQNEAQ (reference sequence). V shed 3 bases and J shed 1 base, with 20 bases lying between them. Here the CDR3 reads CASSFLLGHPAGTDTQYF. Written as DNA, the CDR3 is TGTGCCAGCAGCTTCCTCCTCGGACATCCAGCAGGCACAGATACGCAGTATTTT.

This clonotype has ten or more counts. V usage is TRBV5-1 and J usage is TRBJ2-7; tentatively, D is TRBD2 (5 bases). This CDR3 comprises 17 residues. CDR1 and CDR2 (germline): SGHRS, YFSETQ. V gave up 4 bases and J gave up 3 bases, with 23 bases separating them. The chain's CDR3 is CASSPTVLSVEGYEQYF. The CDR3 DNA reads as TGCGCCAGCAGCCCGACGGTCCTAAGCGTTGAGGGCTACGAGCAGTACTTC.

This clonotype was counted ten times or more. The chain recombines TRBV5-1 with TRBJ1-5; D is uncertain. There are 15 residues in the CDR3. Deletions cut 0 bases from V and 0 bases from J, with 7 bases between. Germline V CDR1 and CDR2: SGHRS, YFSETQ. The chain's CDR3 is CASSLAGFSNQPQHF. In nucleotides, the CDR3 is TGCGCCAGCAGCTTGGCAGGATTTAGCAATCAGCCCCAGCATTTT.

This clonotype was detected many times. The CDR3 region has the DNA TGTGCCAGCAGTGAAGGAGCGGGAGCTCATGAGCAGTTCTTC. It specifies CASSEGAGAHEQFF. V gene TRBV2 combines with J gene TRBJ2-1; 8 positions match TRBD2. The CDR3 has 14 residues. V lost 1 base and J lost 8; bases outside the gene matches: 4. Germline loops: CDR1 SNHLY, CDR2 FYNNEI.

This rearrangement joins TRBV19 to TRBJ1-1, with D hard to call. This CDR3 contains 14 residues. The V end was cut by 10 bases, the J end by 1 base, with 16 bases between. Germline CDR1 reads LNHDA; CDR2 reads SQIVND (reference sequence). DNA for the CDR3: TGTGCCACACGGTGGGGTTCGGGGAACACTGAAGCTTTCTTT. It specifies CATRWGSGNTEAFF.

This chain connects TRBV6-1 to TRBJ1-4; D not certain. The length of the CDR3 is 14 residues. V dropped 2 bases and J dropped 8 bases, with 12 bases sitting between them. Germline V lookup: CDR1 MNHNS, CDR2 SASEGT. CDR3 sequence: CASSEYSDEEKLFF. CDR3 nucleotide sequence: TGTGCCAGCAGTGAATATTCGGACGAGGAAAAACTGTTTTTT.

This clonotype was seen a few times. The rearrangement uses TRBV7-9 and TRBJ2-3; 8 bases agree with TRBD2. This CDR3 is built from 17 residues. The junction had 12 bases not matched to a gene; V was cut back by 2 bases and J by 5 bases. Germline assignment: CDR1 SEHNR and CDR2 FQNEAQ (reference sequence). The CDR3 DNA follows: TGTGCCAGCAGCTTAAAACGGCACGGGGGGGTGGAAGATACGCAGTATTTT. It encodes CASSLKRHGGVEDTQYF.

This clonotype was detected ten times or more. The genes are TRBV28 and TRBJ2-3; 8 positions agree with TRBD2. CDR3 length: 17 amino acids. Germline lookup yields CDR1 MDHEN and CDR2 SYDVKM. V shed 6 bases, J shed 2 bases, and the junction held 13 bases outside the gene matches. The CDR3 DNA reads as TGTGCCAGCAGCATGCTTTCGGGACTAGGGACCACAGATACGCAGTATTTT. It translates to CASSMLSGLGTTDTQYF.

This rearrangement joins TRBV11-2 to TRBJ1-2; D call uncertain. Trimming shortened V by 5 bases and J by 4 bases, and 14 bases separated the two germline ends. The CDR3 has 14 amino acids. From germline, CDR1 is SGHAT and CDR2 FQNNGV. The CDR3 protein is CASSPRTLAYGYTF. The CDR3 DNA follows: TGTGCCAGCAGCCCTAGGACTCTCGCCTATGGCTACACCTTC.

The V call is TRBV6-1, the J call TRBJ2-7; the D gene is possibly TRBD1 (6 bases). This CDR3 has 16 amino acids. CDR1 is MNHNS and CDR2 is SASEGT in the germline V gene. The ends were cut back, 3 bases at V and 2 bases at J, with 17 bases in the middle. The CDR3: CASSDFGVTGPYEQYF. CDR3 coding DNA: TGTGCCAGCAGTGATTTTGGTGTGACAGGCCCCTACGAGCAGTACTTC.

This clonotype was detected many times. The rearrangement joins TRBV28 to TRBJ2-1; perhaps TRBD1 as D (5 bases). Deletions cut 6 bases from V and 11 bases from J, with 14 bases between. Germline V CDR1 and CDR2: MDHEN, SYDVKM. The CDR3 is 12 amino acids. CDR3 amino acids: CASSLDRVKQFF. Written as DNA, the CDR3 is TGTGCCAGCAGCCTTGACAGAGTTAAGCAGTTCTTC.

Of note for this clonotype: A much larger clone differs by one base, so this may be a read error. V gene TRBV10-3 combines with J gene TRBJ1-2; D is unresolved. This CDR3 is built from 16 residues. The germline gives CDR1 ENHRY, CDR2 SYGVKD. Deletions cut 3 bases from V and 4 bases from J, with 18 bases between. CDR3 protein: CAISDVTSGTSYGYTF. The CDR3 DNA reads TGTGCCATCAGTGATGTTACAAGCGGCACCTCCTATGGCTACACCTTC.

This chain links TRBV12-3 or TRBV12-4 with TRBJ1-4; D remains unclear. V was cut by 7 bases and J by 3 bases, with 15 bases left in between. CDR3 length: 15 amino acids. The CDR3 loop reads CASTFRTAPNEKLFF. CDR3 bases: TGTGCCAGCACCTTTAGGACTGCTCCTAATGAAAAACTGTTTTTT.

Only a few counts were recorded for this clonotype. This chain's CDR3 is CASSEFPGPNTEAFF. The DNA for the CDR3 is TGCGCCAGCAGTGAGTTCCCAGGCCCCAACACTGAAGCTTTCTTT. The genes are TRBV10-1 and TRBJ1-1, with D unclear. Trimming took 1 base from V and 2 from J, leaving 11 bases between them. CDR3 length equals 15 residues. CDR1 WNHNN and CDR2 SYGVQD come from the germline V gene (reference sequence).

This chain connects TRBV3-1 to TRBJ2-2; D might be TRBD1 (5 bases). CDR1 and CDR2 from the germline V gene are LGHDT and YNNKEL (reference sequence). Trimming removed 1 base at V and 9 bases at J, with 9 bases between. There are 13 residues in the CDR3. The CDR3 DNA follows: TGTGCCAGCAGCCAAGTGGGGCCCAGGGAGCTGTTTTTT. This encodes CASSQVGPRELFF.

This clonotype was observed at least ten times. The chain combines TRBV3-1 with TRBJ1-2; tentative D call: TRBD1 (6 bases). Germline V CDR1 and CDR2: LGHDT, YNNKEL (reference sequence). V was clipped by 1 base and J by 4 bases, with 7 bases between them. This CDR3 is built from 13 residues. The CDR3 DNA follows: TGTGCCAGCAGCCAAGGCAGGGGCTATGGCTACACCTTC. Protein product: CASSQGRGYGYTF.

The J gene is TRBJ2-1, the V gene TRBV5-4, with 10 bases that match TRBD2. The J call may be incorrect, as the DNA end agrees better with TRBJ2-7. The CDR3 spans 17 residues. Germline CDR1 SGHNT, CDR2 YYREEE (reference sequence). The CDR3 nucleotides read TGTGCCAGCAGCTTGGGGACTAGCGGAAGCTCCTACAATGAGCAGTACTTC. This codes for CASSLGTSGSSYNEQYF.

This clonotype was seen a handful of times. This chain uses TRBV27 with TRBJ2-7; 12 bases align to TRBD2. The CDR3 consists of 15 residues. Germline V gives CDR1 MNHEY, CDR2 SMNVEV (reference sequence). V was pared by 3 bases and J by 7 bases, with 7 bases of the junction left unmatched. CDR3 DNA: TGTGCCAGCAGTTTCCTGACTAGCGGGAGTGATGAGCAGTACTTC. Protein: CASSFLTSGSDEQYF.

A note on this clonotype: Germline is not matched at one junction end, which may reflect a read error. V gene TRBV12-3 or TRBV12-4 combines with J gene TRBJ2-1; the match to TRBD1 covers 8 bases. The CDR3 is 14 amino acids. CDR3 loop: CASRSGQGYNEQSF. CDR3 in DNA: TGTGCCAGCAGGTCTGGACAGGGCTACAATGAGCAGTCCTTC.

V gene TRBV6-1 combines with J gene TRBJ2-7; D is uncertain. This CDR3 contains 14 residues. Germline V gene sequence: CDR1 MNHNS, CDR2 SASEGT. V was shortened by 6 bases and J by 2 bases, with 14 bases between the two germline ends. The CDR3 nucleotides are TGTGCCAGCAGCTCCTACCGCGGCCCCTACGAGCAGTACTTC. This sequence encodes CASSSYRGPYEQYF.

The sample holds many counts of this clonotype. CDR3 in amino acids: CSGVTGLRNEQYF. DNA for the CDR3: TGCAGCGGTGTAACAGGGTTGAGGAACGAGCAGTACTTC. This chain links TRBV29-1 with TRBJ2-7; maybe TRBD1 (6 bases). Germline CDR1 SQVTM, CDR2 ANQGSEA. V dropped 7 bases and J dropped 5 bases, with 18 bases sitting between them. CDR3 length: 13 amino acids.

This clonotype has more than one count but fewer than ten. V is TRBV27 and J is TRBJ2-3; 15 bases line up with TRBD2. Trimming removed 5 bases from V and 2 bases from J; junction bases left unmatched: 5. CDR3 size: 17 residues. Per the germline V gene, CDR1 is MNHEY and CDR2 is SMNVEV (reference sequence). In DNA form, the CDR3 reads TGTGCCAGCAGTCGGACTAGCGGGAGGGCTCCCACAGATACGCAGTATTTT. It specifies CASSRTSGRAPTDTQYF.

This clonotype was picked up a small number of times. The chain recombines TRBV28 with TRBJ2-3; TRBD2 matches at 7 bases. The V gene end was trimmed by 5 bases and the J gene end by 0 bases; junction bases not matched to a gene: 8. Germline CDR1 is MDHEN and CDR2 is SYDVKM. This CDR3 is 16 amino acids long. The CDR3 DNA reads TGTGCCAGCAGTCCGTTAGCGGGCCGAAGCACAGATACGCAGTATTTT. It encodes CASSPLAGRSTDTQYF. Drawing the rest from reference TRBV28 and TRBJ2-3, the complete variable domain is DVKVTQSSRYLVKRTGEKVFLECVQDMDHENMFWYRQDPGLGLRLIYFSYDVKMKEKGDIPEGYSVSREKKERFSLILESASTNQTSMYLCASSPLAGRSTDTQYFGPGTRLTVL.